Sequencing of this T cell receptor beta chain was carried out in a study of CD8+ T cells in alopecia areata. On the basis of CD4, CD8alpha, NKG2D, NKG2ACE and other markers, pooled cutaneous lymph node cells were sorted. Only a few counts were recorded for this clone. Gene names are the mouse ones. Sequencing ends 4 residues short of the CDR3 end; the germline J gene provides the rest. This sample also contains other DNA sequences that code for the same CDR3. Trimming pared 5 bases from V and 2 bases from J, leaving 11 bases between. Germline V gene data show CDR1 as NNHNN and CDR2 as SYGAGS (reference sequence). The CDR3 consists of 13 residues. Sequencing templates came from extracted RNA that was reverse transcribed into cDNA. Measured with immunoSEQ multiplex PCR; TCRdb has only the in-frame clones, and not every one. This repertoire holds 250,000 or so clones, and none appear only once.

Sequencing was carried out using CD4+ T cells sorted from a lymph node. The origin of this receptor is a C3H/HeJ mouse with alopecia areata. The MHC haplotype recorded for the strain is H2-k. The gene calls are TRBV13-2 and TRBJ2-7; D perhaps matches TRBD2 (6 bases). CDR3 DNA (partial): TGTGCCAGCGGGGAGCTGGGGACCTAT. Translation: CASGELGTY. The full CDR3 reads CASGELGTYEQYF.